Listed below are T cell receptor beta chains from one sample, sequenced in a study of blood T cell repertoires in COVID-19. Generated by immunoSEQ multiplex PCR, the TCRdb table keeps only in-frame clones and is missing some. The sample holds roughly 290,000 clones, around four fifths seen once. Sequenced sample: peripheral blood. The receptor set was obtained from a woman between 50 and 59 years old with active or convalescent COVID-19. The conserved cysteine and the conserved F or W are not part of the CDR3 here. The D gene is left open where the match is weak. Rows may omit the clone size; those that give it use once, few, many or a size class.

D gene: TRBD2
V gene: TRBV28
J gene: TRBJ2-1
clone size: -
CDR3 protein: ATQREVRNEQF

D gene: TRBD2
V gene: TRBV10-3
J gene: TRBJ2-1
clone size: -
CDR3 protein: AIRLAGGYNEQF

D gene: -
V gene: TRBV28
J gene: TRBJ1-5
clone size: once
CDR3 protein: ASSPLGGAHTNQPQH

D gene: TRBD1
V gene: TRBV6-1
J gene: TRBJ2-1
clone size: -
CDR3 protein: ASSDVGQGYNEQF

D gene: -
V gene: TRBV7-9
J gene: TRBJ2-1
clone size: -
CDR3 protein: ASSPKSSSLREQF

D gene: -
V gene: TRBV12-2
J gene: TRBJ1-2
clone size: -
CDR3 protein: ASRLVILAGIPNYGYT

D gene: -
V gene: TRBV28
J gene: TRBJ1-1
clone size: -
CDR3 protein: ASSRRGGTEAF

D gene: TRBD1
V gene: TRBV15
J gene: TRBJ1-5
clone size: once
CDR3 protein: ATHEGQGYQPQH

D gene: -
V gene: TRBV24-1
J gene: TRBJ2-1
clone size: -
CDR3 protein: ATSLGGEQF

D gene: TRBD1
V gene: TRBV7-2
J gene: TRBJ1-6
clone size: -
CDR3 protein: ASSLAVRDRGFNSPLH

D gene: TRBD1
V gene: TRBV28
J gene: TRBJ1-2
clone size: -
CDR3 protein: ASSTGTGGQFYGYT

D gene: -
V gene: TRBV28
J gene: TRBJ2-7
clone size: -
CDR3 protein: ASSLWTGSKYEQY

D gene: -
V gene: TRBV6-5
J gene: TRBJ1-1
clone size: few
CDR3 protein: ATAVGPTEAF

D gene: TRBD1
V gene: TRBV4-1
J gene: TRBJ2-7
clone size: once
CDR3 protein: ASSQDLRQGSYEQY

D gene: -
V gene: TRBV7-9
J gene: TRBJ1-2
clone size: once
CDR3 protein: ASSLALPQGSSGYGYT

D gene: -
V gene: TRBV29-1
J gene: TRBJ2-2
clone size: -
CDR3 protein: RRRLDTGELF